The 22 T cell receptor beta chains reported below all come from one sample, sequenced in a study of cytomegalovirus exposure and HLA in healthy donors (dated by TCRdb to 2016 to 2017). Libraries were made using the immunoSEQ multiplex PCR assay. The multiplex PCR relied on a mix of 60 forward primers for TCR Vbeta segments and 13 reverse primers for TCR Jbeta segments. TCRdb obtained this table from immuneACCESS and retained in-frame rearrangements with V and J assigned. These tables miss some clones; where compared with another copy, unresolved V genes account for less than half of the shortfall, and the remainder is unexplained. The sample table includes some 62,000 clones. The top ten clones comprise less than 6% of the sample. The sequenced material came from PBMCs. These receptors were taken from a man younger than 40 in good health and CMV-seropositive.

J is TRBJ2-2 and V is TRBV5-8; D gene uncertain. Germline loops: CDR1 SGHTS, CDR2 YDEGEE. The ends were cut back, 10 bases at V and 11 bases at J, with 15 bases in the middle. This CDR3 spans 11 amino acids. CDR3 coding DNA: TGTGCCGGCCGTGGGCAAGTCGAGCTGTTTTTT. It translates to CAGRGQVELFF. The full variable domain, its missing parts supplied by reference TRBV5-8 and TRBJ2-2, is EAGVTQSPTHLIKTRGQQATLRCSPISGHTSVYWYQQALGLGLQFLLWYDEGEERNRGNFPPRFSGRQFPNYSSELNVNALELEDSALYLCAGRGQVELFFGEGSRLTVL.

This chain connects TRBV12-5 to TRBJ2-7; 9 bases are a match to TRBD2. The V gene's germline CDR1 is LGHNT and CDR2 FRNRAP. The CDR3 contains 16 residues. V shed 1 base, J shed 3 bases, and the junction held 7 bases outside the gene matches. CDR3 DNA: TGTGCTAGTGGTTTGGGGCGGGAGGGCCGTAACTACGAGCAGTACTTC. Encoded protein: CASGLGREGRNYEQYF.

V is TRBV5-1 and J is TRBJ1-2; D call uncertain. This CDR3 is 12 amino acids long. V was clipped by 2 bases and J by 4 bases, with 6 bases between them. CDR1 is SGHRS and CDR2 is YFSETQ in the germline V gene. The CDR3 DNA follows: TGCGCCAGCAGCTTATTGAGCTATGGCTACACCTTC. It codes for CASSLLSYGYTF.

The rearrangement links TRBV29-1 to TRBJ1-1, with a tentative D call TRBD1 (6 bases). V was pared by 7 bases and J by 5 bases, with 14 bases between. The V gene's germline CDR1 is SQVTM and CDR2 ANQGSEA. This CDR3 spans 12 amino acids. CDR3 coding DNA: TGCAGCGGGGGGCGGGAGCGAACTGAAGCTTTCTTT. It translates to CSGGRERTEAFF.

The gene calls are TRBV19 and TRBJ1-1, with D hard to call. This CDR3 has 12 residues. CDR1 is LNHDA and CDR2 is SQIVND in the germline V gene (reference sequence). The V gene lost 5 bases and the J gene lost 0 bases, with 4 bases spanning the gap. The CDR3 is CASSYLNTEAFF. The CDR3 DNA sequence: TGTGCCAGTAGTTATTTGAACACTGAAGCTTTCTTT.

The rearrangement joins TRBV15 to TRBJ2-5; TRBD1 aligns across 7 bases. From germline, CDR1 is LNHNV and CDR2 YYDKDF (reference sequence). This CDR3 is built from 14 residues. Trimming took 5 bases from V and 1 from J; bases not matched to a gene: 4. The CDR3 is CATSLTGIQETQYF. The CDR3 DNA reads TGTGCCACCAGCCTGACAGGGATCCAAGAGACCCAGTACTTC.

The chain combines TRBV30 with TRBJ1-1, with D perhaps matching TRBD1 (6 bases). V lost 4 bases and J 4 bases, leaving 13 bases between the germline ends. Germline V lookup: CDR1 GTSNPN, CDR2 SVGIG (reference sequence). This CDR3 contains 13 residues. CDR3 nucleotide sequence: TGTGCCTGGACTACAGGGAGGGGCACTGAAGCTTTCTTT. Its translation: CAWTTGRGTEAFF.

This chain links TRBV6-5 with TRBJ1-4; D not resolved. CDR1 and CDR2 (germline): MNHEY, SVGAGI. The V end lost 0 bases, the J end lost 5 bases, and 10 bases lay between the germline ends. The CDR3 loop spans 15 amino acids. In DNA form, the CDR3 reads TGTGCCAGCAGTTACTCTGCCAGGATCAATGAAAAACTGTTTTTT. Residues: CASSYSARINEKLFF.

V is TRBV5-1 and J is TRBJ1-2; 9 bases are shared with TRBD1. Trimming at V came to 3 bases and at J to 4 bases, leaving 4 bases not matched to a gene. Germline CDR1 is SGHRS and CDR2 is YFSETQ. The CDR3 is 14 residues long. CDR3 in amino acids: CASSSGTGPYGYTF. The CDR3 bases are TGCGCCAGCAGCTCCGGGACAGGGCCCTATGGCTACACCTTC.

The chain links TRBV13 to TRBJ2-7; the D is unclear. V lost 4 bases, J lost 6 bases, and 7 bases lay in between. Germline V gene lookup returns CDR1 PRHDT and CDR2 FYEKMQ (reference sequence). CDR3 size: 11 residues. The CDR3 reads CASSSSGEQYF. The CDR3 region has the DNA TGTGCCAGCAGCTCCTCGGGCGAGCAGTACTTC.

The J gene is TRBJ2-1, the V gene TRBV29-1; D is perhaps TRBD2 (7 bases). CDR1 and CDR2 from the germline V gene are SQVTM and ANQGSEA. The V end was cut by 6 bases, the J end by 3 bases, with 15 bases between. The CDR3 is 14 amino acids. For the CDR3, the DNA is TGCAGCGTGGACAACAGGGACTACTACAATGAGCAGTTCTTC. Protein: CSVDNRDYYNEQFF.

V is TRBV6-4 and J is TRBJ1-1, with 10 bases fitting TRBD1. The CDR3 runs 15 residues. Germline loops: CDR1 MRHNA, CDR2 SNTAGT. V dropped 4 bases and J dropped 5; count of bases not matched to a gene: 7. CDR3 sequence: CASSAGTGANTEAFF. The CDR3 DNA is TGTGCCAGCAGTGCGGGGACAGGGGCGAATACTGAAGCTTTCTTT.

This chain links TRBV29-1 with TRBJ1-5; D is possibly TRBD1 (6 bases). Deletions cut 7 bases from V and 7 bases from J, with 17 bases between. The CDR3 has 13 amino acids. The germline CDR1 and CDR2 sequences are SQVTM and ANQGSEA. The CDR3 coding sequence is TGCAGCGCAGCGGAAAGGGGGGGCCAGCCCCAGCATTTT. Its protein product is CSAAERGGQPQHF.

A remark on this clone: The junction departs from germline at one end; a sequencing error may be responsible. The V gene is TRBV6-6, the J gene TRBJ1-5; maybe TRBD1 (5 bases). This CDR3 region has 14 residues. CDR1 is MNHNY and CDR2 is SVGAGI in the germline V gene (reference sequence). CDR3 nucleotides: TGTGCCAGCTCTCTTCAGGGAAGCAATCAGCACCAGCATTTT. This encodes CASSLQGSNQHQHF.

The chain carries TRBV18 and TRBJ2-2; possible D gene TRBD1, 5 bases. V lost 4 bases and J 4 bases, leaving 10 bases between the germline ends. Germline values: CDR1 KGHSH, CDR2 LQKENI. The CDR3 runs to 14 residues. The CDR3 sequence: CASSQQDRTGELFF. In nucleotides, the CDR3 is TGTGCCAGCTCACAACAGGATCGCACCGGGGAGCTGTTTTTT.

This chain's CDR3 is CASSLGSLAGGSYEQYF. The DNA of the CDR3 is TGTGCCAGCAGCTTAGGAAGCCTAGCGGGGGGCTCCTACGAGCAGTACTTC. V and J are TRBV7-6 and TRBJ2-7, with TRBD2 identical over 11 bases. V trimming: 1 base; J trimming: 0 bases; junction bases outside the gene matches: 5. CDR1 and CDR2 from the germline V gene are SGHVS and FNYEAQ. The CDR3 spans 17 residues.

V is TRBV5-1 and J is TRBJ2-3; the match to TRBD2 covers 8 bases. This CDR3 region has 15 residues. The germline CDR1 and CDR2 sequences are SGHRS and YFSETQ. J lost 3 bases, V lost 3 bases, and 6 bases had no gene match. For the CDR3, the DNA is TGCGCCAGCAGCTGGGGATCTAGCGGGACAGATACGCAGTATTTT. It is translated as CASSWGSSGTDTQYF.

Note on this clone: This specimen includes other DNA sequences encoding the same CDR3. This chain uses TRBV18 with TRBJ1-5; 7 bases are shared with TRBD1. Trimming took 3 bases from V and 5 from J; bases not matched to a gene: 1. This CDR3 contains 13 residues. Looked up from germline, CDR1 is KGHSH and CDR2 is LQKENI. The CDR3 DNA reads as TGTGCCAGCTCACCCGACAGGGATCAGCCCCAGCATTTT. Amino acids: CASSPDRDQPQHF. The full variable domain, its missing parts supplied by reference TRBV18 and TRBJ1-5, is NAGVMQNPRHLVRRRGQEARLRCSPMKGHSHVYWYRQLPEEGLKFMVYLQKENIIDESGMPKERFSAEFPKEGPSILRIQQVVRGDSAAYFCASSPDRDQPQHFGDGTRLSIL.

CDR3 bases: TGTGCCAGCAGTGAAGGTAGAGGGGGCACATTGGAAGCTTTCTTT. This encodes CASSEGRGGTLEAFF. The chain couples TRBV6-1 to TRBJ1-1, with TRBD1 matching over 7 bases. Germline V lookup: CDR1 MNHNS, CDR2 SASEGT. CDR3 length: 15 residues. The V and J ends lost 1 base and 8 bases, in that order; junction bases with no gene match: 10.

The chain recombines TRBV19 with TRBJ2-7; 8 bases map to TRBD2. There are 14 residues in the CDR3. Germline trimming cut 3 bases from V and 5 bases from J; bases unmatched to any gene: 6. CDR1 and CDR2 from the germline V gene are LNHDA and SQIVND (reference sequence). CDR3 sequence (DNA): TGTGCCAGTAGTATTCCAGCGGGAGCGGACGAGCAGTACTTC. It is translated as CASSIPAGADEQYF.

The CDR3 sequence is CASSSDRGSGYTF. CDR3 nucleotide sequence: TGCGCCAGCAGCTCGGACAGGGGGTCCGGCTACACCTTC. The V call is TRBV4-1, the J call TRBJ1-2; 10 nucleotides align to TRBD1. The CDR3 is 13 amino acids. V shed 5 bases and J 8 bases; nucleotides not matched to a gene: 5. Germline-derived CDR1 and CDR2 are MGHRA and YSYEKL.

V and J are TRBV7-3 and TRBJ2-2, with D perhaps matching TRBD1 (5 bases). CDR3 length equals 14 residues. CDR1 SGHTA and CDR2 FQGTGA come from the germline V gene. V shed 5 bases and J shed 2 bases, with 9 bases lying between them. This CDR3 reads CASSLQGNTGELFF. The CDR3, as DNA: TGTGCCAGCAGCCTCCAGGGTAACACCGGGGAGCTGTTTTTT.